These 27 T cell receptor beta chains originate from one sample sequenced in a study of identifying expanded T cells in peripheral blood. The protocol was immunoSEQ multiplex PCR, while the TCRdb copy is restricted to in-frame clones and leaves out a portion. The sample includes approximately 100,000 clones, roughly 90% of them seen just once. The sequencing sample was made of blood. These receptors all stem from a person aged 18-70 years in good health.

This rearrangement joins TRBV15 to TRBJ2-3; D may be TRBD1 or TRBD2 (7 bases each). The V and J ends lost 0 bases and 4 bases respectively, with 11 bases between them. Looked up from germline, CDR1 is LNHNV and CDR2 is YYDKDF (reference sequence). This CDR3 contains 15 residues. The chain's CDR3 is CATSRDRGGADTQYF. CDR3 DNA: TGTGCCACCAGCAGAGACAGGGGGGGGGCAGATACGCAGTATTTT.

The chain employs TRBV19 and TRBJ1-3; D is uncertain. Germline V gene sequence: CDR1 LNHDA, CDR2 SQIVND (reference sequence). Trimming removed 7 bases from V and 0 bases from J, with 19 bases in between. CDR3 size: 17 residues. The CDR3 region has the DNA TGTGCCAGTACGATAATTTGGCAGAGGAGCTCTGGAAACACCATATATTTT. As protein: CASTIIWQRSSGNTIYF.

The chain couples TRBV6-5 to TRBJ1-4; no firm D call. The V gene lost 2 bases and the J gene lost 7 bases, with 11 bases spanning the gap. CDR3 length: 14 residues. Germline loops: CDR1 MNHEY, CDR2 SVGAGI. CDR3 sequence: CASSYAPYSEKLFF. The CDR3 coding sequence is TGTGCCAGCAGTTACGCCCCCTACAGTGAAAAACTGTTTTTT.

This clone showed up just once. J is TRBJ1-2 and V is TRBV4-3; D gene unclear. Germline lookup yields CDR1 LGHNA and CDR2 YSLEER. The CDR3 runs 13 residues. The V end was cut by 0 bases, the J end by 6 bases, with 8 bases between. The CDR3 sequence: CASSQDNGDGYTF. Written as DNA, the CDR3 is TGCGCCAGCAGCCAAGATAACGGTGATGGCTACACCTTC.

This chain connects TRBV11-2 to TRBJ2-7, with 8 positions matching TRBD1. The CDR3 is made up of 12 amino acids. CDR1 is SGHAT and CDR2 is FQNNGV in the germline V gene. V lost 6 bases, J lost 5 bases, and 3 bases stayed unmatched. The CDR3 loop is CASSLDRDEQYF. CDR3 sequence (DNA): TGTGCCAGCAGTCTGGACAGGGACGAGCAGTACTTC.

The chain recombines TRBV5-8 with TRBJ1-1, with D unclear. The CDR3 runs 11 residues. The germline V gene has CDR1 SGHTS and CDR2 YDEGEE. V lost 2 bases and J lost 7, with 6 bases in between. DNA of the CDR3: TGTGCCAGCAGCTTTACGGTTGAAGCTTTCTTT. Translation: CASSFTVEAFF.

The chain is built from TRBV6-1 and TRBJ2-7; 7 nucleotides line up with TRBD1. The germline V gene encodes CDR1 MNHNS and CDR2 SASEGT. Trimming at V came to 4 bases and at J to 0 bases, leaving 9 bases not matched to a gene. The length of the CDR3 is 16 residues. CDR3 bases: TGTGCCAGCAGTGTCATGACAGGGATTTCCTCCTACGAGCAGTACTTC. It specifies CASSVMTGISSYEQYF.

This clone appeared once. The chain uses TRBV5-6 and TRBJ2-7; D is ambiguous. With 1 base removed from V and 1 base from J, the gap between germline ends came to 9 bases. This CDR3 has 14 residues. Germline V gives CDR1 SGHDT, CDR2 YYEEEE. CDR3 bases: TGTGCCAGCAGCTTGACGGAGAGTTCCTACGAGCAGTACTTC. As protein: CASSLTESSYEQYF.

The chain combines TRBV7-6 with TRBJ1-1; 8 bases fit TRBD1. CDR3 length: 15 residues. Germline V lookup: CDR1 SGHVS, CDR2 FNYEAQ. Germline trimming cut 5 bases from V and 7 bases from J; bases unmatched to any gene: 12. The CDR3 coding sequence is TGTGCCAGCAGCCCTGGCCAGACGGACAGGGATGAAGCTTTCTTT. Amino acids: CASSPGQTDRDEAFF.

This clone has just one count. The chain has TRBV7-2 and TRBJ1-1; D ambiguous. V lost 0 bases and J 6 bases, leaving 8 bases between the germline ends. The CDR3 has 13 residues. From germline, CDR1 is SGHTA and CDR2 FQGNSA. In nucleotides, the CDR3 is TGTGCCAGCAGCTTAGCCCCCAATTCTGAAGCTTTCTTT. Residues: CASSLAPNSEAFF.

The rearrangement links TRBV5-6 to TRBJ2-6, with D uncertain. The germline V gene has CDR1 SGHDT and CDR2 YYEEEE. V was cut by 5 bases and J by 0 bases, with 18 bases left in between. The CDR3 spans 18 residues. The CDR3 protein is CASRHLQRANSGANVLTF. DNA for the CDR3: TGTGCCAGCAGACATCTACAGAGAGCTAACTCTGGGGCCAACGTCCTGACTTTC.

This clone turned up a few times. CDR3 bases: TGTGCCAGCAGCCCACCGGGACAGAATAACTATGGCTACACCTTC. It translates to CASSPPGQNNYGYTF. The chain joins TRBV7-9 to TRBJ1-2; TRBD1 matches at 7 bases. Germline trimming cut 5 bases from V and 1 base from J; bases unmatched to any gene: 7. Germline V gene lookup returns CDR1 SEHNR and CDR2 FQNEAQ (reference sequence). The CDR3 totals 15 residues. Filled out from reference TRBV7-9 and TRBJ1-2, the complete variable domain reads DTGVSQNPRHKITKRGQNVTFRCDPISEHNRLYWYRQTLGQGPEFLTYFQNEAQLEKSRLLSDRFSAERPKGSFSTLEIQRTEQGDSAMYLCASSPPGQNNYGYTFGSGTRLTVV.

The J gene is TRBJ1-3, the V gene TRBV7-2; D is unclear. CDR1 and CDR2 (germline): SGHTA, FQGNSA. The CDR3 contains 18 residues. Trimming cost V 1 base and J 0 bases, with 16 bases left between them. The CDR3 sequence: CASSLDVEGTSSGNTIYF. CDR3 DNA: TGTGCCAGCAGCTTAGATGTCGAGGGCACCTCCTCTGGAAACACCATATATTTT.

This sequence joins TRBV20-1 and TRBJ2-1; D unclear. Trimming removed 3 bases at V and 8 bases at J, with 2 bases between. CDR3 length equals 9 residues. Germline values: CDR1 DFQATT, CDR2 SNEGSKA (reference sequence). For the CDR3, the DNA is TGCAGTGCTAGGGATGAGCAGTTCTTC. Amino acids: CSARDEQFF.

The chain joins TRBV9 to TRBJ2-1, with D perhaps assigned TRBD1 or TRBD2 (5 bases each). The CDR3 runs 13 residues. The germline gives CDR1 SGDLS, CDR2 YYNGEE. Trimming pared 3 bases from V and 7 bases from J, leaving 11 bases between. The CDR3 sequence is CASSGQGRNEQFF. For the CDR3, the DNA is TGTGCCAGCAGCGGCCAGGGACGGAATGAGCAGTTCTTC.

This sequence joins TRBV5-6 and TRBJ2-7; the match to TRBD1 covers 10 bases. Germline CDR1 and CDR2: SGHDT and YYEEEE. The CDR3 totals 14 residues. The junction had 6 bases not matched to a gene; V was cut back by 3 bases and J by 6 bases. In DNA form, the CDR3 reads TGTGCCAGCAGCTACCCGGGACAGGGGAGCGAGCAGTACTTC. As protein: CASSYPGQGSEQYF.

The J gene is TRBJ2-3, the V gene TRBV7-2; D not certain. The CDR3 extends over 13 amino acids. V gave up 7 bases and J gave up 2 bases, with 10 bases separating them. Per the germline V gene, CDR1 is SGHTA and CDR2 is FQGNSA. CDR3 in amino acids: CASTWQITDTQYF. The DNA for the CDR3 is TGTGCCAGCACGTGGCAAATCACAGATACGCAGTATTTT.

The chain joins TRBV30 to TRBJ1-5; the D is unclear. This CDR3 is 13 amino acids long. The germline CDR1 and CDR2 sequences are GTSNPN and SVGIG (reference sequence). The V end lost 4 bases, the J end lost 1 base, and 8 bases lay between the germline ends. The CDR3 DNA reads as TGTGCCTGGAATCTGAAGAGCAATCAGCCCCAGCATTTT. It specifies CAWNLKSNQPQHF.

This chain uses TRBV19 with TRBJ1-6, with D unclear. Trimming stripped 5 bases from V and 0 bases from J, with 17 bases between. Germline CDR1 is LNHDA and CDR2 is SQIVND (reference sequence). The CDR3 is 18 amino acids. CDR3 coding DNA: TGTGCCAGTAGTCCCCGAGCTCGGGCCAGCTCCTATAATTCACCCCTCCACTTT. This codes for CASSPRARASSYNSPLHF. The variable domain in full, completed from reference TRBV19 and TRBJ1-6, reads DGGITQSPKYLFRKEGQNVTLSCEQNLNHDAMYWYRQDPGQGLRLIYYSQIVNDFQKGDIAEGYSVSREKKESFPLTVTSAQKNPTAFYLCASSPRARASSYNSPLHFGNGTRLTVT.

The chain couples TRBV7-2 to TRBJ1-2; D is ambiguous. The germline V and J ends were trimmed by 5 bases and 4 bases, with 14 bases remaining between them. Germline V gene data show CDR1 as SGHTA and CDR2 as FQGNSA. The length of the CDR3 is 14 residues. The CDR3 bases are TGTGCCAGCAGCCCCCGGACGGAGTTCTATGGCTACACCTTC. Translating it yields CASSPRTEFYGYTF.

The CDR3 nucleotides are TGCGCCAGCAGCTTGGACAGAGATTTCTATGGCTACACCTTC. Residues: CASSLDRDFYGYTF. The V call is TRBV5-1, the J call TRBJ1-2; the D is unclear. The CDR3 consists of 14 residues. In germline, CDR1 is SGHRS, CDR2 YFSETQ. Trimming left V 0 bases short and J 4 bases short, with 10 bases between.

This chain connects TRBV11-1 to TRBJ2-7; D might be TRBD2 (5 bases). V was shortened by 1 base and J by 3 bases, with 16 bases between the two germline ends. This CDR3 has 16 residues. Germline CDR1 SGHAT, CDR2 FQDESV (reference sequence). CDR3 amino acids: CASSLEREHRNYEQYF. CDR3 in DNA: TGTGCCAGCAGCTTAGAGAGGGAACACCGGAACTACGAGCAGTACTTC. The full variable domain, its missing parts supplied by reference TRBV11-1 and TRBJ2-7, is EAEVAQSPRYKITEKSQAVAFWCDPISGHATLYWYRQILGQGPELLVQFQDESVVDDSQLPKDRFSAERLKGVDSTLKIQPAELGDSAMYLCASSLEREHRNYEQYFGPGTRLTVT.

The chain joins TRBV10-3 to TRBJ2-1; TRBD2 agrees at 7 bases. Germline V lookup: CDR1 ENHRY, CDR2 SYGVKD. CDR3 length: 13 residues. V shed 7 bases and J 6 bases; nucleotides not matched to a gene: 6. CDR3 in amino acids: CAITDSGRNEQFF. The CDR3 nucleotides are TGTGCCATCACTGATAGCGGGCGCAATGAGCAGTTCTTC.

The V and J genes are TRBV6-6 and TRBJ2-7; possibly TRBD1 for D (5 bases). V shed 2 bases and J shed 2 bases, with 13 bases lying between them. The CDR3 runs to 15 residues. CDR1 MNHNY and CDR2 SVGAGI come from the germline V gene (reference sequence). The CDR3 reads CASSYRQGPTYEQYF. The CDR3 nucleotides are TGTGCCAGCAGTTACAGGCAGGGCCCAACCTACGAGCAGTACTTC.

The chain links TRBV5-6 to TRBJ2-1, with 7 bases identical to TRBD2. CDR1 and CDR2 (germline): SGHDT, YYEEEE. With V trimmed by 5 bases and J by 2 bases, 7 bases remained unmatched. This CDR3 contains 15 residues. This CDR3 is CASRPSGAAYNEQFF. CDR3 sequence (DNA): TGTGCCAGCAGACCCAGCGGGGCCGCCTACAATGAGCAGTTCTTC.

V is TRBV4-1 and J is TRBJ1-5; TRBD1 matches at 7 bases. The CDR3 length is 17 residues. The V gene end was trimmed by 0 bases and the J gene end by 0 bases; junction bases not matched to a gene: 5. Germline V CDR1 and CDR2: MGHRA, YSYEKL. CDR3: CASSQDDRDYSNQPQHF. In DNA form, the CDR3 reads TGCGCCAGCAGCCAAGATGACAGGGACTATAGCAATCAGCCCCAGCATTTT.

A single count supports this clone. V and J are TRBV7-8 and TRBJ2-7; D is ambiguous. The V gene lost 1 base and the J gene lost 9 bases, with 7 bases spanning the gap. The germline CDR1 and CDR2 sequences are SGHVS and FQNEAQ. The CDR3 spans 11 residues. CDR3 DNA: TGTGCCAGCAGCTTAGACGGGTGGCAGTACTTC. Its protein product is CASSLDGWQYF.